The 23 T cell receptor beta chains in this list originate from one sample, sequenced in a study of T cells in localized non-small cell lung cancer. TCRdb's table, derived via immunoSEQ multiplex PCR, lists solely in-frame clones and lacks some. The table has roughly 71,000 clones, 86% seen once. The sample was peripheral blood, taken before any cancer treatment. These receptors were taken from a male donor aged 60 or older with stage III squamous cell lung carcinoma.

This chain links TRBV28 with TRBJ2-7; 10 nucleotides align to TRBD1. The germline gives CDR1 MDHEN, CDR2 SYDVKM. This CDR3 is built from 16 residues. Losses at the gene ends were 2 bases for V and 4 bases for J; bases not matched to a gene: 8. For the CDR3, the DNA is TGTGCCAGCAGTTTAAGTCGGACAGGGGGGTCTTACGAGCAGTACGTC. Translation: CASSLSRTGGSYEQYV.

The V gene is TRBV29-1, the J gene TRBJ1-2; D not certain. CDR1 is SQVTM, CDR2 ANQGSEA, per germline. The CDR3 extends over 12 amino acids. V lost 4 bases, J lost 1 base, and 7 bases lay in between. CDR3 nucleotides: TGCAGCGTTGGTGGCATTAACTATGGCTACACCTTC. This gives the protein CSVGGINYGYTF.

The CDR3 reads CASSPGTTEAFF. The CDR3 bases are TGTGCCAGCAGTCCAGGGACGACTGAAGCTTTCTTT. The V gene is TRBV27, the J gene TRBJ1-1; weak D call: TRBD1 (5 bases). Germline V lookup: CDR1 MNHEY, CDR2 SMNVEV (reference sequence). The CDR3 extends over 12 amino acids. The germline V and J ends were trimmed by 5 bases and 5 bases, with 9 bases remaining between them.

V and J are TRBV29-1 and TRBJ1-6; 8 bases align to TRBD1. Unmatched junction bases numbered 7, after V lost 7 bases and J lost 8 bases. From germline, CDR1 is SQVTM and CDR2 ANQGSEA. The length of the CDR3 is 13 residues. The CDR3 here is CSARQGFDSPLHF. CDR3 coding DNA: TGCAGCGCCCGACAGGGGTTCGATTCACCCCTCCACTTT.

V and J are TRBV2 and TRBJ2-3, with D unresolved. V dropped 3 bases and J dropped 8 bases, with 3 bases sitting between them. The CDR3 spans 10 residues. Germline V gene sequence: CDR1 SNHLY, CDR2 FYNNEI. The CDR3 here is CASSDVTQYF. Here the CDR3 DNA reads TGTGCCAGCAGTGACGTTACGCAGTATTTT.

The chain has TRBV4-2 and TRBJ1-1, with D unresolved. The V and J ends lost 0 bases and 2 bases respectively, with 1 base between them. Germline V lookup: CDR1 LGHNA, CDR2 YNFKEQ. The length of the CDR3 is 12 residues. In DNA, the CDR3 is TGTGCCAGCAGCCAAGATAACACTGAAGCTTTCTTT. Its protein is CASSQDNTEAFF.

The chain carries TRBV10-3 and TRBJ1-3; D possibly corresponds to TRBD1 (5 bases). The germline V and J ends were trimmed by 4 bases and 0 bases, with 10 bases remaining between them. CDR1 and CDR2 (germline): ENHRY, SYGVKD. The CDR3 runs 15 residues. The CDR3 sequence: CAISAGGTSGNTIYF. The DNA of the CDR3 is TGTGCCATCAGTGCGGGGGGGACCTCTGGAAACACCATATATTTT.

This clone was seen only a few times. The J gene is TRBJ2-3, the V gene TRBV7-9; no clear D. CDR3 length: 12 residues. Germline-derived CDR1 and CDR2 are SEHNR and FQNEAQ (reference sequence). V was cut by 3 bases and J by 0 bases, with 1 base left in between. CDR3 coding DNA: TGTGCCAGCAGCTTTAGCACAGATACGCAGTATTTT. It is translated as CASSFSTDTQYF.

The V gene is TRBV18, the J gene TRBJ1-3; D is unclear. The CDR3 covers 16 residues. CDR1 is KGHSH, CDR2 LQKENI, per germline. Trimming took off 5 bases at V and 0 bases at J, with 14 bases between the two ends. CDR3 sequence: CASSYGRLSSGNTIYF. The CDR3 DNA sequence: TGTGCCAGCTCATATGGACGGCTTAGCTCTGGAAACACCATATATTTT.

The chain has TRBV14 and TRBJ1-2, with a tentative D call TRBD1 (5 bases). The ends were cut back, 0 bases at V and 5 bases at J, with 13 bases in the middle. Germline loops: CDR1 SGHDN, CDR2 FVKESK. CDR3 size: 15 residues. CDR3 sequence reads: CASSQEGPRGYGYTF. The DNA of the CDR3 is TGTGCCAGCAGCCAAGAAGGCCCTCGGGGGTATGGCTACACCTTC.

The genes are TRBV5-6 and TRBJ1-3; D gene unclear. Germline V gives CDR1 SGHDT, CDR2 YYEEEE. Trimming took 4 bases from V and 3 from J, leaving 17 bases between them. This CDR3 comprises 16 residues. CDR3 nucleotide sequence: TGTGCCAGCAGCGAAAAACGACGGGGATATGGAAACACCATATATTTT. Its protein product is CASSEKRRGYGNTIYF.

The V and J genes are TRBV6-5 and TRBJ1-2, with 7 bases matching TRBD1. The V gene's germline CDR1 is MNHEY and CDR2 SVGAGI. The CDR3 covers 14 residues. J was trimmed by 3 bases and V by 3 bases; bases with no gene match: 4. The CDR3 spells CASSYDRVHYGYTF. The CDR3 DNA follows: TGTGCCAGCAGTTATGACAGGGTCCACTATGGCTACACCTTC.

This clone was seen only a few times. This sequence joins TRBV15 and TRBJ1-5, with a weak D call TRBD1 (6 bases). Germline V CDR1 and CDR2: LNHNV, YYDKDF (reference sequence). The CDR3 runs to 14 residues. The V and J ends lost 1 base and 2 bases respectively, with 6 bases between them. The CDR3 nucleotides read TGTGCCACCAGCAGAGGACAGGGCAATCAGCCCCAGCATTTT. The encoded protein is CATSRGQGNQPQHF.

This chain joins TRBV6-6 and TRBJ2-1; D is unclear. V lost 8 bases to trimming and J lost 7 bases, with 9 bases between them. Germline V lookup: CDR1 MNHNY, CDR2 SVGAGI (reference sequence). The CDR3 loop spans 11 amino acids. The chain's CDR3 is CASGLENEQFF. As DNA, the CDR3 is TGTGCCAGCGGGTTAGAAAATGAGCAGTTCTTC.

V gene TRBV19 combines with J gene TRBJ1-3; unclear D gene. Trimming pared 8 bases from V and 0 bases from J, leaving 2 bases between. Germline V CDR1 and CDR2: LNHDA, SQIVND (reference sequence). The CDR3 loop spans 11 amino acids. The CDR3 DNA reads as TGTGCCAGTTTCTCTGGAAACACCATATATTTT. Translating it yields CASFSGNTIYF.

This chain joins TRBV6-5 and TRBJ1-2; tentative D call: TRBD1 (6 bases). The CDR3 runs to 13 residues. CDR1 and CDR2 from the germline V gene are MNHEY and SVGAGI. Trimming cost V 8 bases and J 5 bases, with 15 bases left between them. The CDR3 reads CASGGLKRYGYTF. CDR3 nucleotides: TGTGCCAGCGGGGGGCTCAAACGATATGGCTACACCTTC.

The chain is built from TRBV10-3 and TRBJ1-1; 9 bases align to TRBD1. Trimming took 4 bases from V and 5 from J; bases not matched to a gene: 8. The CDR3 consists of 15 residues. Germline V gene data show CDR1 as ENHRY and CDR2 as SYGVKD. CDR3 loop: CAISVTGGAGTEAFF. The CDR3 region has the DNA TGTGCCATCAGTGTTACAGGGGGCGCGGGGACTGAAGCTTTCTTT.

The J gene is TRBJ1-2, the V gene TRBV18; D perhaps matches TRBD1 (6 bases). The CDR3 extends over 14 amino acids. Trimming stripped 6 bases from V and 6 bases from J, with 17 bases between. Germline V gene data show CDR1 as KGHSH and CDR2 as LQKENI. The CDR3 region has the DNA TGTGCCAGCTCCCTCATCGGGGGCGCGGATGGCTACACCTTC. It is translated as CASSLIGGADGYTF.

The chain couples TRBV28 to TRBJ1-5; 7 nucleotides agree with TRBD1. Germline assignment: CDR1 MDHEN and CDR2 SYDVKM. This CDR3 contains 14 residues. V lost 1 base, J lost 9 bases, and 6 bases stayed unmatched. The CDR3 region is CASSLSDRVMPQHF. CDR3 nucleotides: TGTGCCAGCAGTTTATCCGACAGGGTGATGCCCCAGCATTTT.

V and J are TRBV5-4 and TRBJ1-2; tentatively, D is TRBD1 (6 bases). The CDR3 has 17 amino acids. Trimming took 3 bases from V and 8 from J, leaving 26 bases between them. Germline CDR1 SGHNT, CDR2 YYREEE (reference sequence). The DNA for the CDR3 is TGTGCCAGCAGCTGGGGCCTAAGCTTCGACAGGAAGGACGGCTACACCTTC. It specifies CASSWGLSFDRKDGYTF.

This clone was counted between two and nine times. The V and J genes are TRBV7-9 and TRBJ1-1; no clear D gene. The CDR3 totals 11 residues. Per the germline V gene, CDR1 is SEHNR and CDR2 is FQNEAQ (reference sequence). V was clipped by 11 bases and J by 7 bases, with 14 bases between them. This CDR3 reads CASSGGVEAFF. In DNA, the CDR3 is TGTGCCTCCTCGGGAGGAGTTGAAGCTTTCTTT.

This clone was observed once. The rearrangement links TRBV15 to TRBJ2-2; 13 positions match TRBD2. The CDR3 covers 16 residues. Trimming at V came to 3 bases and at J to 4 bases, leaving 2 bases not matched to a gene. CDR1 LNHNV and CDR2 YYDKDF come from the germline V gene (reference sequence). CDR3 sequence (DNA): TGTGCCACCAGCAGGTGGACTAGCGGGGGCACCGGGGAGCTGTTTTTT. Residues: CATSRWTSGGTGELFF.

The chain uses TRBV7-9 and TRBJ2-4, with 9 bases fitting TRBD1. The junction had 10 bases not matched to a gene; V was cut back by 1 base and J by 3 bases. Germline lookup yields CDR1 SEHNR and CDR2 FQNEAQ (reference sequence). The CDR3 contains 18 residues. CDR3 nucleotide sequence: TGTGCCAGCAGCTTAGGACAGGGGGTCTCCTTGAGCAAAAACATTCAGTACTTC. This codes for CASSLGQGVSLSKNIQYF.